The entry below describes one T cell receptor beta chain. Its cognate antigen is unknown. The CDR3 contains 14 residues. The germline CDR1 and CDR2 sequences are SNHLY and FYNNEI. Trimming cost V 6 bases and J 4 bases; bases outside gene matches: 7. This record belongs to a study of cytotoxic CD8 clonotypes in ibrutinib-treated CLL. Study at large: Timing of response sample collection was a median roughly twelve months after treatment start, with a range of 6 to 36. Overall study findings and caveats: Exceeding age-matched healthy donors, baseline clonality also tracked the counts of circulating CD8+ T cells. Shared public clonotypes were rare, and on treatment they either got smaller or stayed the same.

Depths of 1 in 200,000 to 1 in 1 million T cells were the sequencing target. TCRdb's table, derived via immunoSEQ multiplex PCR, lists solely in-frame clones and lacks some. The sample lists over 130,000 clones, approximately 80% occurring once. The rearrangement joins TRBV2 to TRBJ1-1, with 8 bases that match TRBD1. Sequences were derived from PBMCs, sampled after 36 months of ibrutinib treatment. This clonotype was sampled from a human donor with chronic lymphocytic leukemia. CDR3 sequence reads: CASSSQGAVTEAFF. CDR3 DNA: TGTGCCAGCAGCTCTCAGGGGGCTGTCACTGAAGCTTTCTTT.